The entry below describes one T cell receptor beta chain. This sample was taken from a study of blood T cell repertoires in COVID-19. Study-wide background: COVID-19 samples from acute and convalescent phases originated in the United States, Italy and Spain. PBMCs, B-cell-depleted T cells, or T cells provided the cDNA or gDNA that made up the material.

The CDR3 spans 14 residues. Germline CDR1 SGHTA, CDR2 FQGNSA. V was trimmed by 5 bases and J by 5 bases, leaving 16 bases between them. The table came from immunoSEQ multiplex PCR; TCRdb's copy has only in-frame clones and leaves some out. The sample carries roughly 63,000 clones, around 80% recorded once. Material for sequencing was peripheral blood. The chain is built from TRBV7-2 and TRBJ2-7; TRBD1 is a possible D gene (8 bases). The sequence was collected from a human donor in a cohort sampled during active COVID-19. The CDR3 protein is CASSTRQGTNEQYF. As DNA, the CDR3 is TGTGCCAGCAGCACAAGACAGGGGACTAACGAGCAGTACTTC.